These 10 T cell receptor beta chains were sequenced from one sample in a study of blood T cell repertoires in COVID-19. The protocol was immunoSEQ multiplex PCR, while the TCRdb copy is restricted to in-frame clones and leaves out a portion. Of roughly 340,000 clones in the sample, 85% to 90% were seen once. Sequencing was carried out using peripheral blood. All receptors derive from a woman between 65 and 79 years old with COVID-19, enrolled during active disease.

The chain employs TRBV5-1 and TRBJ1-1; 7 bases match TRBD1. Looked up from germline, CDR1 is SGHRS and CDR2 is YFSETQ. CDR3 size: 15 residues. The junction had 8 bases not matched to a gene; V was cut back by 2 bases and J by 4 bases. CDR3 amino acids: CASSLNRGGSTEAFF. The CDR3 DNA follows: TGCGCCAGCAGCTTAAACAGGGGAGGTAGCACTGAAGCTTTCTTT. The whole variable domain, filled in from reference TRBV5-1 and TRBJ1-1, reads KAGVTQTPRYLIKTRGQQVTLSCSPISGHRSVSWYQQTPGQGLQFLFEYFSETQRNKGNFPGRFSGRQFSNSRSEMNVSTLELGDSALYLCASSLNRGGSTEAFFGQGTRLTVV.

This chain joins TRBV5-4 and TRBJ1-1; maybe TRBD1 (6 bases). The V gene lost 4 bases and the J gene lost 3 bases, with 16 bases spanning the gap. The germline V gene has CDR1 SGHNT and CDR2 YYREEE (reference sequence). This CDR3 has 15 residues. This CDR3 is CASSHTGIGDTEAFF. The CDR3 DNA is TGTGCCAGCAGCCACACAGGGATTGGTGACACTGAAGCTTTCTTT.

Only a few counts were recorded for this clone. The chain has TRBV9 and TRBJ1-1; D is undetermined. The length of the CDR3 is 13 residues. Germline assignment: CDR1 SGDLS and CDR2 YYNGEE. V was pared by 3 bases and J by 3 bases, with 9 bases between. The CDR3 coding sequence is TGTGCCAGCAGCGGGCAGTTTGACACTGAAGCTTTCTTT. It is translated as CASSGQFDTEAFF. The entire variable domain, with the rest obtained from reference TRBV9 and TRBJ1-1, is as follows: DSGVTQTPKHLITATGQRVTLRCSPRSGDLSVYWYQQSLDQGLQFLIQYYNGEERAKGNILERFSAQQFPDLHSELNLSSLELGDSALYFCASSGQFDTEAFFGQGTRLTVV.

J is TRBJ1-1 and V is TRBV7-2, with D maybe TRBD1 (6 bases). Germline CDR1 and CDR2: SGHTA and FQGNSA. The CDR3 is 16 residues long. V was pared by 4 bases and J by 6 bases, with 21 bases between. CDR3 region: CASSYYPRGVGAEAFF. The CDR3 DNA reads TGTGCCAGCAGCTACTATCCCAGGGGAGTAGGCGCTGAAGCTTTCTTT.

This chain links TRBV20-1 with TRBJ1-2, with D unresolved. Trimming took off 6 bases at V and 6 bases at J, with 11 bases between the two ends. This CDR3 spans 11 amino acids. CDR1 is DFQATT and CDR2 is SNEGSKA in the germline V gene (reference sequence). The CDR3 is CSARRENGYTF. DNA of the CDR3: TGCAGTGCCCGTCGCGAAAATGGCTACACCTTC.

The genes are TRBV5-6 and TRBJ2-3; 9 nucleotides line up with TRBD1. The V gene's germline CDR1 is SGHDT and CDR2 YYEEEE. V shed 4 bases and J 3 bases; nucleotides not matched to a gene: 9. The CDR3 sequence is 16 residues long. The CDR3 coding sequence is TGTGCCAGCAGCCCTCGGACAGGGGATTGGACAGATACGCAGTATTTT. Translated: CASSPRTGDWTDTQYF.

The V gene is TRBV2, the J gene TRBJ2-7; D is perhaps TRBD2 (5 bases). Trimming removed 1 base from V and 6 bases from J, with 16 bases in between. The CDR3 extends over 15 amino acids. CDR1 and CDR2 from the germline V gene are SNHLY and FYNNEI. The CDR3 reads CASSEERSGVLEQYF. The CDR3 nucleotides are TGTGCCAGCAGTGAAGAAAGGAGCGGAGTCCTCGAGCAGTACTTC.

The V and J genes are TRBV6-4 and TRBJ1-6; 9 bases match TRBD1. With 6 bases clipped from V and 6 bases from J, the junction kept 3 bases outside the gene matches. The CDR3 sequence is 14 residues long. From germline, CDR1 is MRHNA and CDR2 SNTAGT. CDR3 DNA: TGTGCCAGCAGCCCGGACAGGGGTAATTCACCCCTCCACTTT. Amino acids: CASSPDRGNSPLHF.

The chain uses TRBV5-1 and TRBJ2-6; 8 nucleotides match TRBD1. Germline V gene data show CDR1 as SGHRS and CDR2 as YFSETQ. The trim removed 3 bases at V and 2 bases at J, leaving 10 bases unmatched. The CDR3 totals 18 residues. CDR3 in DNA: TGCGCCAGCAGCTCCCCGGGACAGGCTCTAACTGGGGCCAACGTCCTGACTTTC. Protein: CASSSPGQALTGANVLTF. The variable domain in full, completed from reference TRBV5-1 and TRBJ2-6, reads KAGVTQTPRYLIKTRGQQVTLSCSPISGHRSVSWYQQTPGQGLQFLFEYFSETQRNKGNFPGRFSGRQFSNSRSEMNVSTLELGDSALYLCASSSPGQALTGANVLTFGAGSRLTVL.

This sequence joins TRBV5-4 and TRBJ1-1; 9 bases fit TRBD1. Trimming took 3 bases from V and 0 from J; bases not matched to a gene: 6. This CDR3 spans 16 amino acids. Germline V gene sequence: CDR1 SGHNT, CDR2 YYREEE (reference sequence). The CDR3 reads CASSYGTGTMNTEAFF. The CDR3 DNA reads TGTGCCAGCAGCTACGGGACAGGGACCATGAACACTGAAGCTTTCTTT.